This TCR beta chain derives from a study of regulatory T cells in long-lasting Graves disease. Time point defined: newly diagnosed GD, antithyroid drugs for less than 3 months. Researchers made the TCR library from RNA that was extracted from PBMCs. Germline lookup yields CDR1 SGHAT and CDR2 FQNNGV. The CDR3 consists of 14 residues. CDR3-region Arm-PCR and iRepertoire HTBI primers produced the TCR beta libraries. TCRdb re-derived calls from the multiplex PCR reads in MiXCR, one entry per CDR3 protein. This repertoire shows fewer than 650,000 distinct CDR3 sequences, approximately 15% found once; its top ten account for approximately 18%. Ten or more counts support this clonotype. The sample also formed part of further work on T cells in Graves' hyperthyroidism and ophthalmopathy.

V usage is TRBV11-2 and J usage is TRBJ2-3; no clear D gene. Matching the DNA end better, TRBJ2-5 makes the J call doubtful. Source: peripheral blood mononuclear cells (PBMCs), taken at new diagnosis, from a patient treated with antithyroid drugs. This TCR derives from a woman aged 25-40 years with Graves disease. CDR3 region: CASSFLGKGETQYF. DNA of the CDR3: TGTGCCAGCAGCTTTTTGGGGAAAGGCGAGACCCAGTACTTC.